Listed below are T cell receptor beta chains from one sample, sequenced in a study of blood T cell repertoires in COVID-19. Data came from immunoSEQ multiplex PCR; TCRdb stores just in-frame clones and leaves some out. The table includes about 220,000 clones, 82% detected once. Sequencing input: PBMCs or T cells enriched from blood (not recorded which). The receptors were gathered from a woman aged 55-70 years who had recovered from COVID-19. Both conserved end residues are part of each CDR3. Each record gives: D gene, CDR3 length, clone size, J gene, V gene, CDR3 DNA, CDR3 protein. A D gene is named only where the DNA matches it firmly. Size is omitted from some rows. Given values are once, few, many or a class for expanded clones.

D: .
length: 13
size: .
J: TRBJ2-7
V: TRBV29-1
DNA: TGCAGCGTTGAGGAGGTTAGCGCCAACGAGCAGTACTTC
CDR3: CSVEEVSANEQYF

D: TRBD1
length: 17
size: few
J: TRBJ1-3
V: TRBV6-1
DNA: TGTGCCAGCAGTGTGAACCAGGGGGTACTATCTGGAAACACCATATATTTT
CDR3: CASSVNQGVLSGNTIYF

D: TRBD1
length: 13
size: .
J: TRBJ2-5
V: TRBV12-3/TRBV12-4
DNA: TGTGCCAGTTGGACAGGGGGTGGTGAGACCCAGTACTTC
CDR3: CASWTGGGETQYF

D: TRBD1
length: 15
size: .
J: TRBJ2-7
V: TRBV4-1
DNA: TGCGCCAGCAGCCGAACAGGGGGCCCCTACTACGAGCAGTACTTC
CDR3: CASSRTGGPYYEQYF

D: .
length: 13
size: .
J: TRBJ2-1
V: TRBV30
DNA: TGTGCCGGAGAGCTTGGGGGCGGTCGAGAGCAGTTCTTC
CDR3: CAGELGGGREQFF

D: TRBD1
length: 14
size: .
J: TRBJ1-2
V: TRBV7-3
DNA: TGTGCCAGCAGCCCACAGGGGGATGACTATGGCTACACCTTC
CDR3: CASSPQGDDYGYTF

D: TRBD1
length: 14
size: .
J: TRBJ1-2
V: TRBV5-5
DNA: TGTGCCAGCAGCTCAGGGACAGGGAACTATGGCTACACCTTC
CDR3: CASSSGTGNYGYTF

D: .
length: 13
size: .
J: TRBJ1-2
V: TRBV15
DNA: TGTGCCACCAGCAGGGAAGGAGGCTATGGCTACACCTTC
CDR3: CATSREGGYGYTF

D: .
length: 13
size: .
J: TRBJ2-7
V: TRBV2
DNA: TGTGCCAGCAGCGATCGGGACTCCTACGAGCAGTACTTC
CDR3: CASSDRDSYEQYF

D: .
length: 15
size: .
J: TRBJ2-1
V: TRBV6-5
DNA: TGTGCCAGCAGCCCCCAGATGCAGTCTTACAATGAGCAGTTCTTC
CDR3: CASSPQMQSYNEQFF

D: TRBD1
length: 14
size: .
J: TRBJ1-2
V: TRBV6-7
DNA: TGTGCCAGCAGGGCAGACAGGGGCAACTATGGCTACACCTTC
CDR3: CASRADRGNYGYTF

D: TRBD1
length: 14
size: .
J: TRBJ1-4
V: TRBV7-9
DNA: TGTGCCAGCAGCTTAGACAGGGGGCTACAAAAACTGTTTTTT
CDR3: CASSLDRGLQKLFF

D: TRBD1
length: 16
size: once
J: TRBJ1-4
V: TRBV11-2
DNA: TGTGCCAGCAGCTTACGGGGGGTGGGACAGGGAGAAAAACTGTTTTTT
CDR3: CASSLRGVGQGEKLFF

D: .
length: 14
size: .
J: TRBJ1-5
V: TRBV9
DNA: TGTGCCAGCAGCGCCAAACAGGGAGGGCAGCCCCAGCATTTT
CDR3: CASSAKQGGQPQHF

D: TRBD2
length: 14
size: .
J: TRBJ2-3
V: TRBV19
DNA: TGTGCCAGTAGCACTAGCGGGGGGGTAGATACGCAGTATTTT
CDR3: CASSTSGGVDTQYF

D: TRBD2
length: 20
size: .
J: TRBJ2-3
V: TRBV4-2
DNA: TGTGCCAGCAGCCAGCAATTGGGGACTAGCGGCACGACGAGCACAGATACGCAGTATTTT
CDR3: CASSQQLGTSGTTSTDTQYF

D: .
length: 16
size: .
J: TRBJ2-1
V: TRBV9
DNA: TGTGCCAGCAGCGTAGCTTCAGGGGAACTAGGGCCTGAGCAGTTCTTC
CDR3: CASSVASGELGPEQFF

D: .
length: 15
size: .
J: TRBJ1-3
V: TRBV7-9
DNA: TGTGCCAGCAGCTCCCCGGAGCGCTCTGGAAACACCATATATTTT
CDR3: CASSSPERSGNTIYF

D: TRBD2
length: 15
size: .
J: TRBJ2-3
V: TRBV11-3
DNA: TGTGCCAGCAGCTCGGGACTAGCGAGCACAGATACGCAGTATTTT
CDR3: CASSSGLASTDTQYF

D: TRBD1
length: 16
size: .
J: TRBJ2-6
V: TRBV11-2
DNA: TGTGCCAGCAGTTTACAGACAGGGGTTGGGGCCAACGTCCTGACTTTC
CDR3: CASSLQTGVGANVLTF

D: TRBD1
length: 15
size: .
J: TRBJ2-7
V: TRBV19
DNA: TGTGCCAGTAGTACGCGGGACAGGGCGACCTACGAGCAGTACTTC
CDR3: CASSTRDRATYEQYF

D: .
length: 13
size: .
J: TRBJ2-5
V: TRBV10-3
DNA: TGTGCCATCAGTGAGAGGTCGGGAGAGACCCAGTACTTC
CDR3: CAISERSGETQYF

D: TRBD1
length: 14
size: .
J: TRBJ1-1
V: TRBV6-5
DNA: TGTGCCAGCAGTTGGGACAGGGGGAACACTGAAGCTTTCTTT
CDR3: CASSWDRGNTEAFF

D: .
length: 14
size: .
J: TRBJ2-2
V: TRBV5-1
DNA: TGCGCCAGCAGCTTTGCCCCCGGGGCCGGGGAGCTGTTTTTT
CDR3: CASSFAPGAGELFF

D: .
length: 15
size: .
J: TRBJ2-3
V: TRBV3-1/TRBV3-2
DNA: TGTGCCAGCACCGCCCCGGGACTCACTACAGATACGCAGTATTTT
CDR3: CASTAPGLTTDTQYF

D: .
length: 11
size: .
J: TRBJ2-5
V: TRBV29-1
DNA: TGCAGCGGGGGCGGCGGAGAGACCCAGTACTTC
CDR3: CSGGGGETQYF

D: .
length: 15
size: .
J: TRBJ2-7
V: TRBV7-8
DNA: TGTGCCAGCCAGGATAGGGGGGGCTATACCTACGAGCAGTACTTC
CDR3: CASQDRGGYTYEQYF

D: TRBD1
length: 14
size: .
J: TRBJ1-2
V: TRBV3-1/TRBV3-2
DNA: TGTGCCAGCAGCCAGAATGGACAGGGCAATGGCTACACCTTC
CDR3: CASSQNGQGNGYTF

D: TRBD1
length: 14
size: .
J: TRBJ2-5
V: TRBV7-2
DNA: TGTGCCAGCAGCTTTGGGACAGGGTGGGAGACCCAGTACTTC
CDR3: CASSFGTGWETQYF

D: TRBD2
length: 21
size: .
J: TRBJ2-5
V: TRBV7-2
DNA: TGTGCCAGCAGCTTAGCGCCAGCGGGGGGCCTTTCCCCAAACCCCCAAGAGACCCAGTACTTC
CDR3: CASSLAPAGGLSPNPQETQYF

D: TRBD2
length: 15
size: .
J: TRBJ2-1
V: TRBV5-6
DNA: TGTGCCAGCAGCTTGTCTAGCGGGAGCTGGAATGAGCAGTTCTTC
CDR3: CASSLSSGSWNEQFF

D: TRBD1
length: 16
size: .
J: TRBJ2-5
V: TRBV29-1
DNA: TGCAGCGTTGAAGACTCGGGGACAGGGGAGCGGGAGACCCAGTACTTC
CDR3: CSVEDSGTGERETQYF

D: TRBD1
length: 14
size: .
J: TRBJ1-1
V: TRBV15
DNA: TGTGCCACCAGCATCGACAGGGTGTTCACTGAAGCTTTCTTT
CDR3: CATSIDRVFTEAFF

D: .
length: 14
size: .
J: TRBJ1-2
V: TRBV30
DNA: TGTGCCTGGAGTTCGAACAGGCGAAGCTATGGCTACACCTTC
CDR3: CAWSSNRRSYGYTF

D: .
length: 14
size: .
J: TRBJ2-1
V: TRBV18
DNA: TGTGCCAGCTCTCCAGCGGTCTTAGTCGATGAGCAGTTCTTC
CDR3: CASSPAVLVDEQFF

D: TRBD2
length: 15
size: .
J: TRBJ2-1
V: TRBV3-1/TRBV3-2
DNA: TGTGCCAGCAGCCAAGGGGTAGCGGGATACAATGAGCAGTTCTTC
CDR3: CASSQGVAGYNEQFF

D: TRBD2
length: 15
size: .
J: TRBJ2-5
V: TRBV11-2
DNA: TGTGCCAGCAGCAAAGGGACTAGCGGGACGGAGACCCAGTACTTC
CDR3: CASSKGTSGTETQYF

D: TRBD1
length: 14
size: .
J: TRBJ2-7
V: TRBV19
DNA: TGTGCCAGTAGTAACAGGGGCGCCACCTACGAGCAGTACTTC
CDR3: CASSNRGATYEQYF

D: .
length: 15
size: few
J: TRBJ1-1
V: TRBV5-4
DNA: TGTGCCAGCAGCCCGGGGTTACGAGATTTATCTGAAGCTTTCTTT
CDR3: CASSPGLRDLSEAFF

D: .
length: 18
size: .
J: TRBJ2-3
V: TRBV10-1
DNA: TGCGCCAGCAGTGAGTCGACTCCGGGAACAGTAAAAACAGATACGCAGTATTTT
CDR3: CASSESTPGTVKTDTQYF

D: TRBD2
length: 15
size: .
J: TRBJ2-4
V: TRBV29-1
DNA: TGCAGCGCTGGACTAGCGGGGAATGCCAAAAACATTCAGTACTTC
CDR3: CSAGLAGNAKNIQYF

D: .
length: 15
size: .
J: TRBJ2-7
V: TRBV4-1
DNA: TGCGCCAGCAGCCTTGAGGGGCAGGGGGGCCACGAGCAGTACTTC
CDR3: CASSLEGQGGHEQYF

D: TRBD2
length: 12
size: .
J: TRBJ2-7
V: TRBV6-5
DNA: TGTGCCGTCCGGGACTATCTTCAAGAGCAGTACTTC
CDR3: CAVRDYLQEQYF

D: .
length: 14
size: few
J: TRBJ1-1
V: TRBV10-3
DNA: TGTGCCATCAGTGTTTCGACGGAGGGGACTGAAGCTTTCTTT
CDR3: CAISVSTEGTEAFF

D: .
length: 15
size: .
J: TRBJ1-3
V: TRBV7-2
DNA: TGTGCCAGCAGCTCAACCGGGATTAGTGGAAACACCATATATTTT
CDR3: CASSSTGISGNTIYF

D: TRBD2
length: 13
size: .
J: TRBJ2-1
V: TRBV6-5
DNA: TGTGCCAGCAGGGGCGGGGGGTCCAGGGAGCAGTTCTTC
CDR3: CASRGGGSREQFF

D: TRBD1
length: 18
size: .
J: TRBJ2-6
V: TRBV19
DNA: TGTGCCAGTAGACCCTTAGGGACAGGGAGTGGTGGGGCCAACGTCCTGACTTTC
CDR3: CASRPLGTGSGGANVLTF

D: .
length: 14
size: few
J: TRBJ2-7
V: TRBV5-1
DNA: TGCGCCAGCAGATATCAGGGGAGCTCCTACGAGCAGTACTTC
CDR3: CASRYQGSSYEQYF

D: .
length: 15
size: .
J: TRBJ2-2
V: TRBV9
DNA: TGTGCCAGCAGCGTAGGGCTCAGGGGTGACGGGGAGCTGTTTTTT
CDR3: CASSVGLRGDGELFF

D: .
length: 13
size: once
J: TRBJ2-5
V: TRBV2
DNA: TGTGCCAGCAGCCGACACTCACAAGAGACCCAGTACTTC
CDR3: CASSRHSQETQYF

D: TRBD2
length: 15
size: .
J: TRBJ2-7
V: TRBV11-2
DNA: TGTGCCAGCAGCTCCCTAGCGGGTTCCCCCTACGAGCAGTACTTC
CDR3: CASSSLAGSPYEQYF

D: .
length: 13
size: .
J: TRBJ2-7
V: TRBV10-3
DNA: TGTGCCATCAGTGGTGGACAGCTTTACGAGCAGTACTTC
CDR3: CAISGGQLYEQYF

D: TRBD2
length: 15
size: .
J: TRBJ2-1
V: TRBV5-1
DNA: TGCGCCAGCAGCTTAGCGGGAGGTCTCCACAATGAGCAGTTCTTC
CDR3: CASSLAGGLHNEQFF